These 5 T cell receptor beta chains originate from one sample sequenced in a study of blood T cell repertoires in COVID-19. Produced via immunoSEQ multiplex PCR; TCRdb's table is partial and in-frame only. This sample has 65,000 to 70,000 clones, with more than 75% found just once. What was sequenced was peripheral blood. These receptors all come from a man in his forties or fifties with active COVID-19.

The chain combines TRBV4-2 with TRBJ1-5; D perhaps matches TRBD1 (5 bases). CDR1 is LGHNA and CDR2 is YNFKEQ in the germline V gene. The V and J ends lost 4 bases and 2 bases respectively, with 18 bases between them. The CDR3 is made up of 17 amino acids. The CDR3 region is CASSPQAGGDGNQPQHF. CDR3 in DNA: TGTGCCAGCAGCCCCCAGGCGGGCGGGGACGGCAATCAGCCCCAGCATTTT.

DNA for the CDR3: TGTGCCAGCTCACCCGCGGGACAGGGCGGCACCGGGGAGCTGTTTTTT. Its protein product is CASSPAGQGGTGELFF. The chain recombines TRBV18 with TRBJ2-2; 9 nucleotides match TRBD1. The CDR3 length is 16 residues. Germline values: CDR1 KGHSH, CDR2 LQKENI. J was trimmed by 4 bases and V by 3 bases; bases with no gene match: 6.

The chain carries TRBV5-4 and TRBJ2-7; a possible D gene is TRBD1 (5 bases). Germline V gene sequence: CDR1 SGHNT, CDR2 YYREEE (reference sequence). This CDR3 comprises 12 residues. Trimming cost V 4 bases and J 6 bases, with 11 bases left between them. The CDR3 is CASSPQGGEQYF. The CDR3 DNA is TGTGCCAGCAGCCCGCAGGGTGGCGAGCAGTACTTC.

This clone occurred a few times. V gene TRBV7-9 combines with J gene TRBJ2-1, with 8 bases aligning to TRBD1. This CDR3 has 19 amino acids. V shed 8 bases and J 9 bases; nucleotides not matched to a gene: 27. Per the germline V gene, CDR1 is SEHNR and CDR2 is FQNEAQ (reference sequence). The CDR3 coding sequence is TGTGCCAGCCGGAGGACAGGGACGGCGCGGGACCAGAATCTGGGTGAGCAGTTCTTC. Its protein product is CASRRTGTARDQNLGEQFF.

V usage is TRBV6-1 and J usage is TRBJ1-5; D gene ambiguous. The CDR3 runs 16 residues. V was clipped by 0 bases and J by 4 bases, with 13 bases between them. Germline V CDR1 and CDR2: MNHNS, SASEGT. CDR3 sequence: CASSEALRRGNQPQHF. The CDR3 nucleotides are TGTGCCAGCAGTGAAGCGCTTCGGCGGGGAAATCAGCCCCAGCATTTT.